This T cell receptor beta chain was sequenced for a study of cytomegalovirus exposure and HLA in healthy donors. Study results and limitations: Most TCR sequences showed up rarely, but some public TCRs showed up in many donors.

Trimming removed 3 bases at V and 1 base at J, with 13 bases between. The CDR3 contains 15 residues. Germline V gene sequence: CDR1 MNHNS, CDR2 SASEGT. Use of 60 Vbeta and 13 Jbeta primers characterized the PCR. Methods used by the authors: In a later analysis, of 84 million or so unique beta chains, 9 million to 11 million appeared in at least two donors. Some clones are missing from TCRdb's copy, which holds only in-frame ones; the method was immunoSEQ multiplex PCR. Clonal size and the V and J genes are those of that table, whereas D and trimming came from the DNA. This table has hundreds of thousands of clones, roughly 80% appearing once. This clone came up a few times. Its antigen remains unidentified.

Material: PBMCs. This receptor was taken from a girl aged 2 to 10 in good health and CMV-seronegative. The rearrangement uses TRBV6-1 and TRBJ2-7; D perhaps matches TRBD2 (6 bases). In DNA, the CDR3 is TGTGCCAGCAGTGAGGCTTACGGGACTTCCTACGAGCAGTACTTC. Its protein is CASSEAYGTSYEQYF.